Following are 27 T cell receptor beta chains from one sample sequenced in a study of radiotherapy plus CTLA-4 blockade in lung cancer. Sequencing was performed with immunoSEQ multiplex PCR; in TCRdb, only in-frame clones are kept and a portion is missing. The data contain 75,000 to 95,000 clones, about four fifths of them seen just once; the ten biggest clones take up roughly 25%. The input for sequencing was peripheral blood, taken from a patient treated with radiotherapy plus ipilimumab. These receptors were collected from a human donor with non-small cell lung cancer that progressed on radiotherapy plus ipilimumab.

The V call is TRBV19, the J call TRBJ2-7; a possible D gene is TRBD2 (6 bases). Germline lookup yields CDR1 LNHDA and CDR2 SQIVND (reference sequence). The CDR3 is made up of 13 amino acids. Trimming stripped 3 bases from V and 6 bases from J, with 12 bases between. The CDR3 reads CASSIGSVSEQYF. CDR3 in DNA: TGTGCCAGTAGTATCGGGAGCGTCTCCGAGCAGTACTTC.

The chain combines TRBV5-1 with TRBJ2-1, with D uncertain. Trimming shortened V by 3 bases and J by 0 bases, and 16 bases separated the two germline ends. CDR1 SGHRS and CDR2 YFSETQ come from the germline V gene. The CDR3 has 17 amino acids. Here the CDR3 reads CASSWGPDRASYNEQFF. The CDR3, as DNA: TGCGCCAGCAGCTGGGGTCCGGACCGGGCCTCCTACAATGAGCAGTTCTTC.

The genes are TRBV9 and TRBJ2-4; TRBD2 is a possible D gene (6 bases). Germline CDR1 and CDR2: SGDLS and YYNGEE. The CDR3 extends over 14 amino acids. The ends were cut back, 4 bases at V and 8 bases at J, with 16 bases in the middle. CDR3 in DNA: TGTGCCAGCAGCTTACGTGTTGGGGAGGACATTCAGTACTTC. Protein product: CASSLRVGEDIQYF.

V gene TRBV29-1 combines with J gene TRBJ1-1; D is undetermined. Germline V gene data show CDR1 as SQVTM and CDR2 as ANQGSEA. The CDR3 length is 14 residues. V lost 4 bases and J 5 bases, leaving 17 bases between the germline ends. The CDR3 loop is CSVAGRLSRTEAFF. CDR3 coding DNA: TGCAGCGTTGCGGGCCGGCTGAGTCGTACTGAAGCTTTCTTT. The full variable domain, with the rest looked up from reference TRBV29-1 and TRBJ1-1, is SAVISQKPSRDICQRGTSLTIQCQVDSQVTMMFWYRQQPGQSLTLIATANQGSEATYESGFVIDKFPISRPNLTFSTLTVSNMSPEDSSIYLCSVAGRLSRTEAFFGQGTRLTVV.

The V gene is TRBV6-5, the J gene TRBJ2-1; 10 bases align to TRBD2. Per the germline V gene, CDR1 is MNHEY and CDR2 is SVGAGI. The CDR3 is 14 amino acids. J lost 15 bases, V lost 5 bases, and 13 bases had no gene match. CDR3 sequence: CASSETGRTSGAFF. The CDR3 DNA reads TGTGCCAGCAGTGAGACCGGAAGGACTAGCGGAGCGTTCTTC.

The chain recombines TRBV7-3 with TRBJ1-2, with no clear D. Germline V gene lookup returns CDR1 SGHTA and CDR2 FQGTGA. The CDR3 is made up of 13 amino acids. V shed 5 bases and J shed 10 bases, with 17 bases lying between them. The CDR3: CASSPGSSSPYTF. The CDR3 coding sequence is TGTGCCAGCAGCCCGGGCTCTTCTTCCCCCTACACCTTC.

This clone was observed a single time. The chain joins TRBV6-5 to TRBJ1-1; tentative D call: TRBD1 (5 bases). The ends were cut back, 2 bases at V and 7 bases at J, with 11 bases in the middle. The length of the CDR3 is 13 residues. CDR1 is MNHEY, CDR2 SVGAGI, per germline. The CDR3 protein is CASSYSRVGEAFF. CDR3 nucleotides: TGTGCCAGCAGTTACAGCAGGGTCGGTGAAGCTTTCTTT.

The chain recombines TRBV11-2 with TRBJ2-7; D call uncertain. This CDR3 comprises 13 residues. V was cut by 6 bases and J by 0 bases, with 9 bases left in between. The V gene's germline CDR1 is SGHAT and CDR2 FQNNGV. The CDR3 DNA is TGTGCCAGCAGTATAGGATACTCCTACGAGCAGTACTTC. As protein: CASSIGYSYEQYF.

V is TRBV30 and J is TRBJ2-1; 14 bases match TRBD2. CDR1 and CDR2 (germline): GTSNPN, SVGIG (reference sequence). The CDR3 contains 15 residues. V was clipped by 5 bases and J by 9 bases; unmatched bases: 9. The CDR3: CAWVPGLAGVGEQFF. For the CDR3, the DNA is TGTGCCTGGGTGCCGGGACTAGCGGGAGTGGGTGAGCAGTTCTTC.

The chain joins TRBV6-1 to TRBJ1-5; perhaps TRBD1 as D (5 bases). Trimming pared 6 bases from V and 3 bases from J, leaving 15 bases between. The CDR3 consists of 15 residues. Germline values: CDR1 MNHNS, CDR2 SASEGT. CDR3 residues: CASSLSGTSNQPQHF. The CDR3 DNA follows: TGTGCCAGCAGCCTATCCGGGACCTCCAATCAGCCCCAGCATTTT.

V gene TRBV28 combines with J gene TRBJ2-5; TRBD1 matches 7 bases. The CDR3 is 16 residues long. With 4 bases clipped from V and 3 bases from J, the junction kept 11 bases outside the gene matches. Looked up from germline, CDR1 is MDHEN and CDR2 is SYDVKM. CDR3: CASSSEGPGTEETQYF. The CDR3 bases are TGTGCCAGCAGTTCTGAGGGCCCCGGGACAGAAGAGACCCAGTACTTC.

CDR3 DNA sequence: TGTGCCAGCAGCGCCCCAGGGCCCGACTATAATTCACCCCTCCACTTT. Translated, it gives CASSAPGPDYNSPLHF. The V and J genes are TRBV21-1 and TRBJ1-6; the D call in the table, TRBD1, was not verified against the DNA. TRBV21-1 represents a pseudogene. This CDR3 has 16 amino acids.

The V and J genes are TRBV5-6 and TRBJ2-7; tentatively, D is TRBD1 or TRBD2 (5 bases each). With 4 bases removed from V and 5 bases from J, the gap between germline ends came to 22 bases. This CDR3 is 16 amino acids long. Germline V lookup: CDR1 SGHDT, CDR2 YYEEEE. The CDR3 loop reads CASSQLGPTSPHEQYF. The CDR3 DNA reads TGTGCCAGCAGCCAGCTGGGACCGACTTCCCCCCACGAGCAGTACTTC.

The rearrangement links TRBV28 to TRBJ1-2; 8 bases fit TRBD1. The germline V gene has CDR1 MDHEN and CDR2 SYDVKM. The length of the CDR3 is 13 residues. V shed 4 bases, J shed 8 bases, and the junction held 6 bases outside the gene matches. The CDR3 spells CASSSGQGWGYTF. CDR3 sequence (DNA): TGTGCCAGCAGTTCCGGACAGGGCTGGGGCTACACCTTC.

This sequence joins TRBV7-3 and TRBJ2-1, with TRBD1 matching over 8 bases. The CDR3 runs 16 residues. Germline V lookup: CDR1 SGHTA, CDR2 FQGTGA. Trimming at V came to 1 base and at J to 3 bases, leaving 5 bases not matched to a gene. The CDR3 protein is CASSLISGTGYNEQFF. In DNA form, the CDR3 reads TGTGCCAGCAGCTTAATATCCGGGACAGGCTACAATGAGCAGTTCTTC.

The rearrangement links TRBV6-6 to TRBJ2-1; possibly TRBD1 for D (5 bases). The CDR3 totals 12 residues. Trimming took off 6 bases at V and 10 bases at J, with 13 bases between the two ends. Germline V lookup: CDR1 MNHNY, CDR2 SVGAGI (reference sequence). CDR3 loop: CASSHPGKEQFF. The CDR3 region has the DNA TGTGCCAGCAGCCATCCAGGGAAAGAGCAGTTCTTC.

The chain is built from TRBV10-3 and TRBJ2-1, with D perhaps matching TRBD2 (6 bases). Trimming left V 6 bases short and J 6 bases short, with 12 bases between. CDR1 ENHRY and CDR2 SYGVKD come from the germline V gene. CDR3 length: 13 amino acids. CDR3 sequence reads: CAIRGTGSNEQFF. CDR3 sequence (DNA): TGTGCCATCAGGGGGACTGGATCCAATGAGCAGTTCTTC.

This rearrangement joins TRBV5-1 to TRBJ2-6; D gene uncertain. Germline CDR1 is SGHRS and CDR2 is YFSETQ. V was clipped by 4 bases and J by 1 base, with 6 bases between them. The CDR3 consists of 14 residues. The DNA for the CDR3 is TGCGCCAGCAGCCTGGAGTCTGGGGCCAACGTCCTGACTTTC. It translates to CASSLESGANVLTF.

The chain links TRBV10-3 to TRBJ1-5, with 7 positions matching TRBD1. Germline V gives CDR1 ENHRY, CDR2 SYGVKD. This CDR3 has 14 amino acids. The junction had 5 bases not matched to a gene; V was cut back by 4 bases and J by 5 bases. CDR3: CAISGGQADQPQHF. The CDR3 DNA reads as TGTGCCATCAGTGGTGGACAGGCTGATCAGCCCCAGCATTTT.

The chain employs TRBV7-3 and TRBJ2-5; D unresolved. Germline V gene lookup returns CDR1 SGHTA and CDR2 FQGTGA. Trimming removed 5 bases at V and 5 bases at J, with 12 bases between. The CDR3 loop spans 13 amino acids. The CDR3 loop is CASSTLAAETQYF. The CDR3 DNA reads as TGTGCCAGCAGCACCTTAGCTGCTGAGACCCAGTACTTC.

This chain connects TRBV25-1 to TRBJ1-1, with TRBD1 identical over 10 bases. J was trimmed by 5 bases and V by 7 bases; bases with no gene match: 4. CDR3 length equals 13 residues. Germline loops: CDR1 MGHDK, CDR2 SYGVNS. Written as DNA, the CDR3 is TGTGCCAGCATGGGGACAGGGGTAACTGAAGCTTTCTTT. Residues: CASMGTGVTEAFF.

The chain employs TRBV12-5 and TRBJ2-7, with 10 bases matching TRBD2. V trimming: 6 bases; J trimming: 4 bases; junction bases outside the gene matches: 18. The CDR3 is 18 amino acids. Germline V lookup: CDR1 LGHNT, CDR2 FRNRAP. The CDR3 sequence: CASGPGLARSSMVYEQYF. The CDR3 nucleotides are TGTGCTAGTGGACCGGGACTAGCGCGCTCATCGATGGTTTACGAGCAGTACTTC.

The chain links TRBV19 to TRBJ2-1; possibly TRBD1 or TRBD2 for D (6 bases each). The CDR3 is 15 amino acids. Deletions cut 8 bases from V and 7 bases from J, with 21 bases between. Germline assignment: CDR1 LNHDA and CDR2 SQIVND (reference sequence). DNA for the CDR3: TGTGCCAGTGTGGTGTGGGAAGGGGGGCGGAATGAGCAGTTCTTC. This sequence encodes CASVVWEGGRNEQFF.

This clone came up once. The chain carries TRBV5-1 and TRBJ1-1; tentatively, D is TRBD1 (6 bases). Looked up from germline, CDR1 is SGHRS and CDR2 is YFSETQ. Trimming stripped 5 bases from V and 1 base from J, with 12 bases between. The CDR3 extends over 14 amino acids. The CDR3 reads CASRGQQGNTEAFF. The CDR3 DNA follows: TGCGCCAGCAGAGGGCAACAGGGGAACACTGAAGCTTTCTTT. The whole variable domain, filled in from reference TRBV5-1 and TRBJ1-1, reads KAGVTQTPRYLIKTRGQQVTLSCSPISGHRSVSWYQQTPGQGLQFLFEYFSETQRNKGNFPGRFSGRQFSNSRSEMNVSTLELGDSALYLCASRGQQGNTEAFFGQGTRLTVV.

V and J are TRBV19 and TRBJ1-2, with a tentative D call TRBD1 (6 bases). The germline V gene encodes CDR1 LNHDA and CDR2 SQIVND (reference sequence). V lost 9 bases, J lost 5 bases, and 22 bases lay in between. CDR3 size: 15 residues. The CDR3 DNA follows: TGTGCCAGCAGCAGGGGACGCACCTCGCCTTATGGCTACACCTTC. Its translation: CASSRGRTSPYGYTF.

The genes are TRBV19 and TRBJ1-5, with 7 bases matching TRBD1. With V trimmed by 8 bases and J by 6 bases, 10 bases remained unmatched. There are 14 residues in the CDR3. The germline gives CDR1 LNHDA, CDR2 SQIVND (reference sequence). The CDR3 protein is CASGWRGHGQPQHF. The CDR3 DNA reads TGTGCCAGTGGGTGGAGGGGGCATGGTCAGCCCCAGCATTTT.

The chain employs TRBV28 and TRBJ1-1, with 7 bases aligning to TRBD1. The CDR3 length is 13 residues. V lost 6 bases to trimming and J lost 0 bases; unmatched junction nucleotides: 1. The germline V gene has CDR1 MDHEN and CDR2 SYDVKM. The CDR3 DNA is TGTGCCAGCAGGACAGGGATGAACACTGAAGCTTTCTTT. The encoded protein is CASRTGMNTEAFF. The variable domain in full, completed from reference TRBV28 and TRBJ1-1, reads DVKVTQSSRYLVKRTGEKVFLECVQDMDHENMFWYRQDPGLGLRLIYFSYDVKMKEKGDIPEGYSVSREKKERFSLILESASTNQTSMYLCASRTGMNTEAFFGQGTRLTVV.